The rows below give T cell receptor beta chains drawn from one sample of a study of blood T cell repertoires in COVID-19. The table came from immunoSEQ multiplex PCR; TCRdb's copy has only in-frame clones and leaves some out. The data hold 15,000 to 20,000 clones, with 85% to 90% observed a single time. Sequencing input: peripheral blood. The receptor source for this set is a man aged 55 to 69 with acute or convalescent COVID-19. Both conserved end residues are part of each CDR3. The D gene is left open where the match is weak. Clone size is shown for a subset of rows, as once, few, many or a class of expanded clone.

V,size,D,J,DNA,CDR3
TRBV3-1/TRBV3-2,NA,TRBD1,TRBJ2-5,TGTGCCAGCAGCCGACAGGGATCGTACCAAGAGACCCAGTACTTC,CASSRQGSYQETQYF
TRBV5-4,NA,NA,TRBJ1-5,TGTGCCAGCAGCTTGGCAGGTGGGAGCAATCAGCCCCAGCATTTT,CASSLAGGSNQPQHF
TRBV7-3,NA,NA,TRBJ2-1,TGTGCCAGTGGAGAGAACAATGAGCAGTTCTTC,CASGENNEQFF
TRBV5-1,NA,NA,TRBJ1-1,TGCGCCAGCAGCTTGGCGGGGATTGAAGCTTTCTTT,CASSLAGIEAFF
TRBV14,NA,NA,TRBJ2-1,TGTGCCAGCAGCCAAGGATCAGTACGCAATGAGCAGTTCTTC,CASSQGSVRNEQFF
TRBV28,NA,NA,TRBJ2-7,TGTGCCAGCAGGGCAATCGGTGCGGCCGAGCAGTACTTC,CASRAIGAAEQYF
TRBV20-1,NA,TRBD2,TRBJ2-7,TGCAGTGCTAGTAAGGGGACTAGCGGCTACGAGCAGTACTTC,CSASKGTSGYEQYF
TRBV4-2,NA,TRBD2,TRBJ2-5,TGTGCCAGCAGCCAAGGCGCCCCCGGGAGGAGAGAGACCCAGTACTTC,CASSQGAPGRRETQYF
TRBV10-3,NA,NA,TRBJ1-6,TGTGCCATCAGTGAGGTTGGGAGCTATAATTCACCCCTCCACTTT,CAISEVGSYNSPLHF
TRBV21-1,once,NA,TRBJ2-6,TGTGCCAGTCCTCTGGGGGCCAACGTCCTGACTTTC,CASPLGANVLTF
TRBV29-1,NA,TRBD1,TRBJ1-1,TGCAGCGTTGAATCCGAAATACAGGGGCGAGGGGCTTTCTTT,CSVESEIQGRGAFF
TRBV18,NA,NA,TRBJ1-2,TGTGCCAGCTCACCACGGGGCGGCCTCTATGGCTACACCTTC,CASSPRGGLYGYTF
TRBV29-1,NA,NA,TRBJ2-1,TGCAGCGTTGATGGTTGGCGGGATGTGTACAATGAGCAGTTCTTC,CSVDGWRDVYNEQFF
TRBV7-7,once,NA,TRBJ1-4,TGTGCCAGCAGCTTAGTAATCGGTGAAAAACTGTTTTTT,CASSLVIGEKLFF
TRBV5-5,NA,TRBD1,TRBJ2-2,TGTGCCAGCAGCTTGGCCCCCCGCCAGGGACAGGGGGCCGGGGAGCTGTTTTTT,CASSLAPRQGQGAGELFF
TRBV15,NA,NA,TRBJ1-1,TGTGCCACCCACGACCCCGCGGGACCGAACACTGAAGCTTTCTTT,CATHDPAGPNTEAFF
TRBV5-1,NA,NA,TRBJ1-2,TGCGCCAGCAGCTTGGACGGACACCCGGGCTATGGCTACACCTTC,CASSLDGHPGYGYTF
TRBV30,NA,NA,TRBJ1-5,TGTGCCTGGAGTGTCACCGGGGATCAGCCCCAGCATTTT,CAWSVTGDQPQHF
TRBV6-2/TRBV6-3,NA,TRBD1,TRBJ1-5,TGTGCCAGCAGCCAACCACTACAGGGGAACAATCAGCCCCAGCATTTT,CASSQPLQGNNQPQHF
TRBV5-5,NA,TRBD2,TRBJ2-7,TGTGCCAGCAGCTTAGCTAGCGGGGACTCCTACGAGCAGTACTTC,CASSLASGDSYEQYF
TRBV3-1/TRBV3-2,NA,TRBD1,TRBJ2-7,TGTGCCAGCAGCCAAATTGGACAGGGGGCACTACAGTACTTC,CASSQIGQGALQYF
TRBV7-2,NA,NA,TRBJ1-6,TGTGCCAGCAGCTTAGTGGGGGTGGGACAACTCATTCATTCACCCCTCCACTTT,CASSLVGVGQLIHSPLHF
TRBV28,NA,NA,TRBJ2-7,TGTGCAACCGAGGGAGTAGTCAACGAGCAGTACTTC,CATEGVVNEQYF
TRBV12-5,NA,NA,TRBJ2-3,TGTGCTAGTGGTTTGGCCCGATTTCCCGGTGAGGGCACAGATACGCAGTATTTT,CASGLARFPGEGTDTQYF
TRBV3-1/TRBV3-2,NA,TRBD2,TRBJ2-3,TGTGCCAGCAGCCGAAGCGGGGGAGTCAGCACAGATACGCAGTATTTT,CASSRSGGVSTDTQYF
TRBV6-5,NA,NA,TRBJ1-1,TGTGCCAGCACCGGGGGAGGCACTGAAGCTTTCTTT,CASTGGGTEAFF
TRBV25-1,NA,TRBD1,TRBJ1-5,TGTGCCAGCAGTCCGCAGGGGGCGAAGAATAGTCAGCCCCAGCATTTT,CASSPQGAKNSQPQHF
TRBV6-5,NA,NA,TRBJ1-4,TGTGCCAGCGGTAAGAGACAGGCAACTAATGAAAAACTGTTTTTT,CASGKRQATNEKLFF
TRBV3-1/TRBV3-2,NA,TRBD2,TRBJ2-1,TGTGCCAGCAGCCAAGACGCGGGAGGGCTCCGGAGCTCCTACAATGAGCAGTTCTTC,CASSQDAGGLRSSYNEQFF
TRBV25-1,NA,NA,TRBJ2-1,TGTGCCAGCAGTGAAGAGCCGGGGGGCGCACCCTACAATGAGCAGTTCTTC,CASSEEPGGAPYNEQFF
TRBV5-1,NA,TRBD2,TRBJ2-1,TGCGCCACCGCTTTGGGGACTAGCAGACTATACAATGAGCAGTTCTTC,CATALGTSRLYNEQFF
TRBV28,NA,TRBD2,TRBJ2-7,TGTGCCAGCAGTTATCCCCCCAGCGGGGTATTCGACGAGCAGTACTTC,CASSYPPSGVFDEQYF
TRBV5-6,once,NA,TRBJ2-3,TGTGCCAGCGGCGGGACAGCTAGCACAGATACGCAGTATTTT,CASGGTASTDTQYF
TRBV9,NA,NA,TRBJ2-5,TGTGCCAGCAGCGTAGGCGCGAGCGCGAAAGAGACCCAGTACTTC,CASSVGASAKETQYF
TRBV30,once,NA,TRBJ1-5,TGTGCCTGGGGTGGGGGCAGCAATCAGCCCCAGCATTTT,CAWGGGSNQPQHF
TRBV6-2/TRBV6-3,NA,TRBD2,TRBJ2-2,TGTGCCAGCAGTGACGAGGGACTACCGAACACCGGGGAGCTGTTTTTT,CASSDEGLPNTGELFF
TRBV3-1/TRBV3-2,NA,TRBD2,TRBJ2-4,TGTGCCAGCAGCCTTGGGGCTAGCGGGGGCCTAGCCAAAAACATTCAGTACTTC,CASSLGASGGLAKNIQYF
TRBV9,NA,TRBD2,TRBJ2-2,TGTGCCAGCAGCGTAGTAGCGGGAGGTTTGGTAGCCGGGGAGCTGTTTTTT,CASSVVAGGLVAGELFF
TRBV5-1,NA,TRBD1,TRBJ1-1,TGCGCCAGCACCCCGGGACAGGGGTACACTGAAGCTTTCTTT,CASTPGQGYTEAFF
TRBV11-2,NA,NA,TRBJ2-3,TGTGCCAGCAGCCCTATTAGCACAGATACGCAGTATTTT,CASSPISTDTQYF
TRBV19,NA,NA,TRBJ1-5,TGTGCCAGTAGTTACAGGGTCGACAATCAGCCCCAGCATTTT,CASSYRVDNQPQHF
TRBV28,NA,NA,TRBJ1-1,TGTGCCAGCAGTTTATCTCCTCAACTTTACACTGAAGCTTTCTTT,CASSLSPQLYTEAFF
TRBV5-4,once,NA,TRBJ2-6,TGTGCCAGCAGCTTGGCCGGGGCTGGGGCCAACGTCCTGACTTTC,CASSLAGAGANVLTF
TRBV29-1,NA,TRBD2,TRBJ2-1,TGCAGCGGGGCCGGGGGGGCAGAGAGCTCCTACAATGAGCAGTTCTTC,CSGAGGAESSYNEQFF
TRBV10-3,NA,NA,TRBJ1-1,TGTGCCATCAGGAACGGGGGCACTGAAGCTTTCTTT,CAIRNGGTEAFF
TRBV19,few,TRBD2,TRBJ2-7,TGTGCCAGTAGTAGCATAGCGGGCGACGAGCAGTACTTC,CASSSIAGDEQYF
TRBV4-1,NA,TRBD1,TRBJ1-1,TGCGCCAGCAGCCAAGCGACAGGGGCGATGAACACTGAAGCTTTCTTT,CASSQATGAMNTEAFF
TRBV2,few,TRBD1,TRBJ2-2,TGTGCCAGCGGGGGACAGGGCGCCGGGGAGCTGTTTTTT,CASGGQGAGELFF
TRBV5-5,NA,NA,TRBJ1-5,TGTGCCAGCAGCTTGGAGGACATCCAGCCCCAGCATTTT,CASSLEDIQPQHF
TRBV7-8,NA,NA,TRBJ2-2,TGTGCCAGCAGCAGACCGGGACTGGGGCCTACCGGGGAGCTGTTTTTT,CASSRPGLGPTGELFF
TRBV7-2,once,NA,TRBJ1-2,TGTGCCAGCAGCCCGGGGTGGATAACCTATGGCTACACCTTC,CASSPGWITYGYTF
TRBV6-5,NA,NA,TRBJ1-1,TGTGCCAGCTCCATCCTTGGCCTGAACACTGAAGCTTTCTTT,CASSILGLNTEAFF
TRBV6-6,NA,TRBD2,TRBJ2-5,TGTGCCAGCAGTCCTCCTTTTTCTGGGGGGGGTCCAGAGACCCAGTACTTC,CASSPPFSGGGPETQYF